The T cell receptor (beta chain) described here comes from a study of blood T cell repertoires in COVID-19. In the study overall: The United States, Italy and Spain provided the acute and convalescent COVID-19 samples.

As handled by the study authors: Estimation of nucleated cell counts was performed using reference gene primer amplification. The table came from immunoSEQ multiplex PCR; TCRdb's copy has only in-frame clones and leaves some out. The DNA was the basis for D and trimming; V, J and clone size are from that table. Among roughly 200,000 clones listed, about 85% were seen once. This TCR came from a woman aged 40 to 49 with COVID-19, enrolled during active disease. The sample comprised peripheral blood.

The CDR3 nucleotides are TGTGCCAGCAGAAAACAGGGGGCGAAGGGCAATCAGCCCCAGCATTTT. This codes for CASRKQGAKGNQPQHF. The rearrangement joins TRBV6-6 to TRBJ1-5; 9 nucleotides match TRBD1. V dropped 6 bases and J dropped 2; count of bases not matched to a gene: 8. Germline lookup yields CDR1 MNHNY and CDR2 SVGAGI (reference sequence). The CDR3 covers 16 residues.